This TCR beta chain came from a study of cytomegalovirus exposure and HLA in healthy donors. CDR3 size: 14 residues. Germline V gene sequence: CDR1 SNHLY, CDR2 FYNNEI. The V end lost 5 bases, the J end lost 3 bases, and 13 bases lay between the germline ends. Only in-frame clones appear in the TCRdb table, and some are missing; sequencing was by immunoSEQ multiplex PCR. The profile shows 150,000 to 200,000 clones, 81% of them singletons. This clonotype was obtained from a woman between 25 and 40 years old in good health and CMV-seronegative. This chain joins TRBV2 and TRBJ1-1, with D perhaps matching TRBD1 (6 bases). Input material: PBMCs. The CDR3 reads CASSRTAMDTEAFF. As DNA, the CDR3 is TGTGCCAGCAGTCGGACAGCCATGGACACTGAAGCTTTCTTT.